This T cell receptor (beta chain) emerged from a study of human T cells and chemical hapten exposure. How the authors handled the data: Per-sample TCR counts ranged from about 20,000 to 750,000, median about 100,000. Each CDR3 protein is one row after TCRdb ran MiXCR on the RACE reads. TCRdb assigned the V and J calls; the authors' analysis was not used. The sample lists about 81,000 distinct CDR3 sequences, 6% to 9% seen once, with roughly 1.5% in the top ten. Time point of the sample: patch test 1, 2 weeks after DPC sensitization. Treatment here: therapeutic diphenylcyclopropenone sensitization with weekly scalp DPC. Every patch test was put on after a blood sample was taken. CDR1 and CDR2 (germline): LGHDT, YNNKEL (reference sequence). This CDR3 is 13 amino acids long. Regarding this clonotype: The junction does not match germline at one end; this may be a read error.

The V gene is TRBV3-1, the J gene TRBJ1-2; D not resolved. This specimen consisted of whole blood, obtained in connection with sensitization to the hapten diphenylcyclopropenone (DPC). This sequence was found in a woman under 40 with alopecia areata. Some clones in this sample may be carry-over from other donors' samples. The CDR3 loop is CDSSQKVYYGYTF. In nucleotides, the CDR3 is TGTGACAGCAGCCAAAAGGTCTACTATGGCTACACCTTC.